This TCR beta chain was sequenced for a study of identical twins (dated by TCRdb to 2016 to 2017). The study in broad terms: The study deep-sequenced TCR alpha and beta repertoires from monozygotic twins, unrelated adults of various ages and cord blood to test whether fetal clonotypes persist. To rule out contamination, replicate twin experiments were performed at different times with different library preparation protocols. What the study reported, not specific to this receptor: Because the same donors could not be followed over many years, conclusions were based on cross-sectional statistical analysis. Zero-insertion analyses could be partly confounded by invariant T cells such as MAIT and iNKT, though diverse VJ usage argued against such confounding for most clonotypes. Compared with coincidental sharing between unrelated individuals, an excess of low generation-probability sequences was observed among out-of-frame TCR alpha sequences shared between twins. Fewer insertions were carried by abundant cord blood beta clonotypes, a similar but weaker trend appeared in young adult naive repertoires, and no such trend appeared in memory repertoires. In beta out-of-frame sequences, excess twin sharing was weaker, because having fewer shared sequences lowered the signal-to-noise ratio. In monozygotic twins, recombination models systematically underestimated out-of-frame TCR alpha sharing, but the models matched the sharing seen between unrelated individuals.

A note on this clonotype: Its antigen is currently not known. Nothing much larger sits one base from this clone, and base qualities are not available.

From the cysteine up to the phenylalanine, the CDR3 has a length of 14 residues. Just CDR3 DNA is preserved here, 42 bases in frame from base 1. From V the trimming removes 4 bases and from J it removes 1 base, while the gene matches leave 2 bases of the junction unaccounted for. CDR1 and CDR2 are read off the germline V gene (reference sequence) as SGHKS and YYEKEE. Every donor was a healthy Caucasian. The twin cohort comprised three pairs of female monozygotic twins, all aged about 18 to 30 years. The RNA used for TCR libraries was isolated from peripheral blood mononuclear cells. Preparation of the library involved 5' RACE. TCRdb lists the instrument as Illumina HiSeq 2000. A universal primer binding site was added through template switching, and the final cDNA carried a unique molecular identifier so that TCR cDNA molecules could be counted accurately. Specific primers in the conserved constant-segment region were used to synthesize first-strand cDNA for the TCR alpha and beta chains. To control for contamination, every cDNA library was double barcoded, receiving both a SMART-Mk sample barcode and Illumina barcodes. TruSeq adapter sequences along with Illumina sample barcodes were introduced in two successive PCR steps. TCR alpha and beta cDNA libraries were sequenced on the Illumina HiSeq platform with custom primers. The original pipeline was this. MiGEC processed the raw reads to extract unique molecular identifiers, while MiXCR was used to determine the CDR3 positions. For each individual, recombination models were inferred using an EM algorithm with the repgenHMM and IGoR tools. The tcR package in R was used for shared clonotype analysis, with sharing normalized by the product of cloneset sizes. Out-of-frame nonproductive sequences were analyzed to study raw recombination free of thymic and clonal selection effects. In TCRdb, the public reads were trimmed at Q25 with fastp and aligned with MiXCR, with productive beta chains retained. Every entry covers one CDR3 protein and lists the most common genes and DNA from its rows. For this entry, the V and J calls and clone size follow TCRdb and not the study's own pipeline. A total of about 890,000 distinct CDR3 sequences appear in this sample, roughly 12% of them only once. In total, the top ten clones hold around 1.6% of the sample.

The same specimen was also included in a second study, on yellow fever vaccine responses in identical twins. That second report states: The T cell response to vaccination in identical twins was reported by the authors to appear partly convergent and partly personalized. In the study, vaccine-responding T cell clones were precisely tracked in identical twins.

The sequenced sample was PBMCs. This sequence originates from a young woman in good health. The V and J segments used are TRBV5-5 and TRBJ1-5, and TRBD1 aligns with 7 junction nucleotides. The encoded CDR3 is CASSKGQSNQPQHF. In nucleotide form, the sequence is TGTGCCAGCAGCAAGGGACAGAGCAATCAGCCCCAGCATTTT.